The present T cell receptor beta chain was sequenced within a study of T-cell memory formation after mild COVID-19. About the research overall: Most TCR clusters belonged to a single donor. General study results and limits: Later expanders leaned CD4+, whereas clones that contracted between day 15 and 85 were balanced CD4/CD8.

V was pared by 0 bases and J by 5 bases, with 13 bases of the junction left unmatched. This CDR3 is built from 18 residues. CDR1 and CDR2 from the germline V gene are SGHVS and FQNEAQ. Libraries for TCRalpha and TCRbeta carried sample barcodes and unique molecular identifiers via 5'RACE. TCRdb re-derived calls from the 5' RACE reads in MiXCR, one entry per CDR3 protein. The repertoire has about 500,000 distinct CDR3 sequences, about a fifth of them found once; the top ten carry approximately 12%. Note on this clonotype: What it recognizes is unknown.

Sequencing was performed on PBMCs or a T cell subset sorted from them (not recorded which). The rearrangement links TRBV7-8 to TRBJ2-7; the match to TRBD2 covers 10 bases. This clonotype was sampled from an adult woman who had mild COVID-19 (a few samples of this study predate the infection). Cell type and time point are not known. This CDR3 reads CASSLAAGPGLARNEQYF. CDR3 bases: TGTGCCAGCAGCTTAGCCGCGGGACCGGGACTAGCGCGAAACGAGCAGTACTTC.